The T cell receptor (beta chain) under discussion was sequenced for a study of blood T cell repertoires in COVID-19. Overall study context: The origin of the acute and convalescent COVID-19 samples was the United States, Italy and Spain. Sources were T cells, B-cell-depleted T cells, or PBMCs; the material itself was cDNA or gDNA.

V was pared by 0 bases and J by 8 bases, with 13 bases between. Germline values: CDR1 MNHNY, CDR2 SVGAGI (reference sequence). The CDR3 is made up of 14 amino acids. Per the study methods: Researchers report that nucleated cell counts were estimated from reference gene primer amplification. Using immunoSEQ multiplex PCR, the repertoire was profiled, and TCRdb retains in-frame clones only, with some absent. D and trimming were read from the DNA, whereas the V and J calls and clone size are those reported in that table. The sample holds roughly 62,000 clones, about nine tenths seen once. Sequencing was performed on peripheral blood. The V call is TRBV6-6, the J call TRBJ1-2; no definite D call. The sequence derives from a human donor in a cohort sampled during active COVID-19. The CDR3 DNA sequence: TGTGCCAGCAGTTACTCGATCCGGGCGGGCGGCTACACCTTC. It codes for CASSYSIRAGGYTF.